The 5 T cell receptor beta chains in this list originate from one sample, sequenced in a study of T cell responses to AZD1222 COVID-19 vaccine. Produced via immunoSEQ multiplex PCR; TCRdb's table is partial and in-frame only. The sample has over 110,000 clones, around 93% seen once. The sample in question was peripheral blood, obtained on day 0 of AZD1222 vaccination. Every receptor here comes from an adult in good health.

For the CDR3, the DNA is TGTGCCAGCAACCAGCGGGAAGCAGTCCAAGAGACCCAGTACTTC. As protein: CASNQREAVQETQYF. The chain joins TRBV21-1 to TRBJ2-5; the D call of TRBD2 is as the table states it, not checked on the DNA. TRBV21-1 is flagged as a pseudogene. The CDR3 runs 15 residues.

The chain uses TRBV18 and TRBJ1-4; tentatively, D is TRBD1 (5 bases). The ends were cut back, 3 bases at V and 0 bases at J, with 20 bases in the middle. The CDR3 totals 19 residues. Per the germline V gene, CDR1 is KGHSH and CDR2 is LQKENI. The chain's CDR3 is CASSPLAGTASATNEKLFF. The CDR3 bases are TGTGCCAGCTCACCTCTTGCCGGGACGGCATCTGCAACTAATGAAAAACTGTTTTTT.

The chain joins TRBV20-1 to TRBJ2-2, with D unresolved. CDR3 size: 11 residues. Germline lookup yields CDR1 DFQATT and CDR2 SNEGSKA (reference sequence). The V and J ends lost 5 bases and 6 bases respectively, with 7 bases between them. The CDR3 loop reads CSAPLAGELFF. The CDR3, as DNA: TGCAGTGCTCCCCTAGCCGGGGAGCTGTTTTTT.

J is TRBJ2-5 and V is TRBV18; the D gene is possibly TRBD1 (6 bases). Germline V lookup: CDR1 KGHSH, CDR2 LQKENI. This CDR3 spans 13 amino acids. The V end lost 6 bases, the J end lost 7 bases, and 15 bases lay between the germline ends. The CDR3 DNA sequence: TGTGCCAGCTCCCAACAGGGACCGGGGACCCAGTACTTC. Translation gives CASSQQGPGTQYF.

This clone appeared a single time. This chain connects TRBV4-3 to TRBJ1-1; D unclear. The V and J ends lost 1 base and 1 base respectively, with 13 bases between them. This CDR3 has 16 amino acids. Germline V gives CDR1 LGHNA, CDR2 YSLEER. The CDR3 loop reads CASSQGVLEGNTEAFF. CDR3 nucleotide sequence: TGCGCCAGCAGCCAAGGAGTTTTAGAGGGGAACACTGAAGCTTTCTTT.